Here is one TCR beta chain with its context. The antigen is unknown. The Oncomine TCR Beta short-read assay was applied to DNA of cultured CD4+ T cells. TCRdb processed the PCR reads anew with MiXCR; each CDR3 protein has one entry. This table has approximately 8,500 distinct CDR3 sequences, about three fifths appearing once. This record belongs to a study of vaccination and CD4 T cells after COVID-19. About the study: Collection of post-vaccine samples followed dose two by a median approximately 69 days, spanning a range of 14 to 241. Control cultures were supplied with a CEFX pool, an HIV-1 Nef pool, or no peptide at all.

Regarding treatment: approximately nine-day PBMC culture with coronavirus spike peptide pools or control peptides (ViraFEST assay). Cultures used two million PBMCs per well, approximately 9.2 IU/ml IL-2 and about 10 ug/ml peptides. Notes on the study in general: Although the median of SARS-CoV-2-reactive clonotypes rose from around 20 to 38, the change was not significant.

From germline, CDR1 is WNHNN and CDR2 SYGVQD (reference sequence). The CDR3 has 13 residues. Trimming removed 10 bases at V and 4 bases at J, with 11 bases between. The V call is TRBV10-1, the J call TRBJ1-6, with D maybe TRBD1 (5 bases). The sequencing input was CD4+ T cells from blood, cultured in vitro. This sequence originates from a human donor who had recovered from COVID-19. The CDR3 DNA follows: TGCGCCATACCGGGACGGTATAATTCACCCCTCCACTTT. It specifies CAIPGRYNSPLHF.